Below, 5 T cell receptor beta chains from the same sample are listed, as sequenced in a study of T cells expressing NK-cell markers. With the 5' RACE reads reprocessed, TCRdb shows one record per CDR3 protein and no DNA. This table holds 200,000 to 300,000 distinct CDR3 sequences. The sample taken for sequencing was blood T cells: a sorted CD56 or NKG2C T cell subset, CD4+ or CD8+ T cells, or bulk PBMC T cells (not recorded which). The source of these receptors is a man younger than 30 in good health.

The rearrangement joins TRBV24-1 to TRBJ2-5; no DNA is available, so the TRBD2 call from TCRdb remains unchecked. CDR3 length equals 16 residues. Germline V CDR1 and CDR2: KGHDR, SFDVKD. The CDR3 protein is CATSDFRLAGGETQYF.

This rearrangement joins TRBV7-9 to TRBJ2-1; TCRdb calls TRBD1, which cannot be checked without DNA. The germline CDR1 and CDR2 sequences are SEHNR and FQNEAQ (reference sequence). The CDR3 loop spans 14 amino acids. The CDR3 spells CASSDDRQGPEQFF.

The gene calls are TRBV7-3 and TRBJ1-3; the D call from TCRdb, TRBD1, cannot be confirmed without DNA. The CDR3 has 17 residues. Germline values: CDR1 SGHTA, CDR2 FQGTGA. The CDR3 loop is CASSLAATGTAGNTIYF.

The chain links TRBV5-6 to TRBJ2-6; TCRdb calls TRBD1, which cannot be checked without DNA. The CDR3 spans 16 residues. Germline assignment: CDR1 SGHDT and CDR2 YYEEEE. The CDR3 protein is CASSLVGDSGANVLTF.

This chain joins TRBV3-1 and TRBJ1-6; the D gene TCRdb calls, TRBD1, cannot be checked with no DNA. There are 15 residues in the CDR3. The germline V gene encodes CDR1 LGHDT and CDR2 YNNKEL (reference sequence). The CDR3 loop is CASSPLLEGNSPLHF.